These 24 T cell receptor beta chains originate from one sample sequenced in a study of CD8+CD57+ T cells in acquired aplastic anemia. The template used for profiling TCR beta VDJ and CDR3 was genomic DNA. TCRdb processed the reads anew with MiXCR; each CDR3 protein has one entry. Among 150,000 to 200,000 distinct CDR3 sequences listed, 40% to 55% were seen once. Sequencing was done on patients that had shown CD8+CD57+ cell expansion by flow cytometry. Material for sequencing was sorted CD4+, CD8+, or CD8+CD57+ T cells (not recorded which) from PBMCs. The origin of the receptors is a human donor with aplastic anemia.

V gene TRBV11-3 combines with J gene TRBJ1-2, with a possible D match to TRBD1 (6 bases). V gave up 3 bases and J gave up 3 bases, with 11 bases separating them. CDR3 size: 14 residues. Germline V CDR1 and CDR2: SGHNT, YENEEA. For the CDR3, the DNA is TGTGCCAGCAGCTTCAGGGGCCAGGACTATGGCTACACCTTC. Protein: CASSFRGQDYGYTF.

The chain links TRBV20-1 to TRBJ1-6, with D perhaps matching TRBD1 (5 bases). The CDR3 length is 13 residues. Trimming pared 0 bases from V and 8 bases from J, leaving 8 bases between. Germline V gene sequence: CDR1 DFQATT, CDR2 SNEGSKA (reference sequence). The CDR3 region is CSARDIGDSPLHF. DNA for the CDR3: TGCAGTGCTAGAGATATAGGGGATTCACCCCTCCACTTT.

The chain carries TRBV19 and TRBJ2-1; D is ambiguous. V was clipped by 5 bases and J by 5 bases, with 10 bases between them. Germline V CDR1 and CDR2: LNHDA, SQIVND (reference sequence). The CDR3 length is 13 residues. The CDR3 DNA follows: TGTGCCAGTAGTCCCCCCGTGGACAATGAGCAGTTCTTC. Its translation: CASSPPVDNEQFF.

The V and J genes are TRBV19 and TRBJ1-4, with D possibly TRBD1 on 6 matching bases. The V and J ends lost 5 bases and 5 bases respectively, with 18 bases between them. Germline CDR1 reads LNHDA; CDR2 reads SQIVND (reference sequence). The CDR3 totals 16 residues. CDR3 sequence (DNA): TGTGCCAGTAGTTCCCGGGGCAGGGGAAGGAATGAAAAACTGTTTTTT. Encoded protein: CASSSRGRGRNEKLFF.

This clonotype occurred many times. The chain has TRBV20-1 and TRBJ1-5; TRBD1 aligns across 9 bases. In germline, CDR1 is DFQATT, CDR2 SNEGSKA (reference sequence). This CDR3 comprises 14 residues. Trimming cost V 1 base and J 3 bases; bases outside gene matches: 1. The CDR3 DNA follows: TGCAGTGCTAGAGGGGACAGGGACAATCAGCCCCAGCATTTT. This codes for CSARGDRDNQPQHF.

This clonotype was detected many times. V usage is TRBV11-1 and J usage is TRBJ2-3; D is unresolved. CDR3 length equals 15 residues. The V and J ends lost 4 bases and 4 bases respectively, with 15 bases between them. Germline V lookup: CDR1 SGHAT, CDR2 FQDESV (reference sequence). The CDR3 sequence is CASSSFTGDADTQYF. The CDR3 DNA sequence: TGTGCCAGCAGCTCCTTCACCGGAGACGCAGATACGCAGTATTTT. Full variable domain (remainder filled in from reference TRBV11-1 and TRBJ2-3): EAEVAQSPRYKITEKSQAVAFWCDPISGHATLYWYRQILGQGPELLVQFQDESVVDDSQLPKDRFSAERLKGVDSTLKIQPAELGDSAMYLCASSSFTGDADTQYFGPGTRLTVL.

The chain joins TRBV20-1 to TRBJ1-5; no reliable D call. The CDR3 has 13 residues. Germline CDR1 reads DFQATT; CDR2 reads SNEGSKA (reference sequence). The V end was cut by 3 bases, the J end by 4 bases, with 10 bases between. The CDR3 region is CSAREGVNQPQHF. CDR3 in DNA: TGCAGTGCTAGGGAGGGTGTGAATCAGCCCCAGCATTTT.

Comments on this clonotype: One junction end disagrees with the germline gene, perhaps due to a read error. This rearrangement joins TRBV7-2 to TRBJ2-2; tentatively, D is TRBD1 (5 bases). The CDR3 loop spans 14 amino acids. The germline gives CDR1 SGHTA, CDR2 FQGNSA. CDR3 nucleotide sequence: TGTGCCGGCAGCTTACTTCAGGGCACCGGGGAGCTGTTTTTT. Residues: CAGSLLQGTGELFF.

Worth noting for this clonotype: This clone may be a read error of a much larger clone one base away. Likely a read error: the CDR3 ends without its conserved phenylalanine or tryptophan. V and J are TRBV12-5 and TRBJ2-1; 11 bases are a match to TRBD2. The germline V gene encodes CDR1 LGHNT and CDR2 FRNRAP. This CDR3 contains 15 residues. The V and J ends lost 6 bases and 8 bases, in that order; junction bases with no gene match: 9. The CDR3 sequence: CASGRGLAEGDEQFL. CDR3 DNA sequence: TGTGCTAGTGGCCGGGGACTAGCGGAGGGCGATGAGCAGTTCCTC.

The rearrangement uses TRBV4-2 and TRBJ2-7, with 9 bases lining up with TRBD1. CDR1 and CDR2 (germline): LGHNA, YNFKEQ. The CDR3 totals 15 residues. Trimming cost V 4 bases and J 3 bases; bases outside gene matches: 7. The CDR3 bases are TGTGCCAGCAGCCGGGACAGGGAGGCCCACTACGAGCAGTACTTC. Translated: CASSRDREAHYEQYF.

Many counts were recorded for this clonotype. The rearrangement links TRBV4-3 to TRBJ1-6; tentative D call: TRBD1 (6 bases). The CDR3 totals 13 residues. V was trimmed by 1 base and J by 11 bases, leaving 9 bases between them. Germline assignment: CDR1 LGHNA and CDR2 YSLEER. CDR3 coding DNA: TGCGCCAGCAGCCAAGGACAGGTCCCACCCCTCCACTTT. Protein sequence: CASSQGQVPPLHF.

Ten or more counts support this clonotype. This chain connects TRBV6-1 to TRBJ1-6, with D possibly matching TRBD1 (6 bases). The CDR3 loop spans 16 amino acids. V lost 5 bases, J lost 0 bases, and 11 bases lay in between. The germline gives CDR1 MNHNS, CDR2 SASEGT. CDR3 protein: CASSTDRSSYNSPLHF. CDR3 coding DNA: TGTGCCAGCAGTACGGACAGAAGCTCCTATAATTCACCCCTCCACTTT.

The chain links TRBV20-1 to TRBJ2-3, with 13 bases that match TRBD2. Germline loops: CDR1 DFQATT, CDR2 SNEGSKA (reference sequence). J gave up 2 bases and V 2 bases, and 4 bases lay outside the gene matches. CDR3 length: 16 residues. The CDR3 nucleotides read TGCAGTGCTAGATCTGGGACTAGCGGGACCACAGATACGCAGTATTTT. It translates to CSARSGTSGTTDTQYF.

The chain uses TRBV20-1 and TRBJ2-7; possible D gene TRBD1, 6 bases. This CDR3 has 14 amino acids. The germline V gene has CDR1 DFQATT and CDR2 SNEGSKA (reference sequence). The V gene lost 5 bases and the J gene lost 3 bases, with 17 bases spanning the gap. DNA of the CDR3: TGCAGTGCTCCAAAATCTCAACAGGGCTACGAGCAGTACTTC. Translated, it gives CSAPKSQQGYEQYF.

V and J are TRBV10-2 and TRBJ1-2, with 7 bases identical to TRBD1. Trimming at V came to 0 bases and at J to 2 bases, leaving 3 bases not matched to a gene. This CDR3 is built from 15 residues. The germline CDR1 and CDR2 sequences are WSHSY and SAAADI. CDR3 nucleotides: TGCGCCAGCAGTGAGTCGAACAGGGGCAACTATGGCTACACCTTC. It is translated as CASSESNRGNYGYTF.

This clonotype was seen repeatedly, ten times or more. The chain employs TRBV6-1 and TRBJ1-1, with no clear D. This CDR3 contains 12 residues. Trimming cost V 7 bases and J 1 base, with 7 bases left between them. The germline CDR1 and CDR2 sequences are MNHNS and SASEGT. The CDR3 protein is CASTEQNTEAFF. The CDR3 bases are TGTGCCAGCACCGAACAGAACACTGAAGCTTTCTTT.

The CDR3 nucleotides read TGTGCCAGCAGCTTATCAGGACAGGGGGGCGAGCAGTACTTC. The encoded protein is CASSLSGQGGEQYF. The V gene is TRBV7-6, the J gene TRBJ2-7; TRBD1 aligns across 10 bases. Looked up from germline, CDR1 is SGHVS and CDR2 is FNYEAQ. After removal of 2 bases from V and 6 bases from J, the junction contained 4 bases not matched to a gene. This CDR3 spans 14 amino acids. The full variable domain, rest sourced from reference TRBV7-6 and TRBJ2-7, is GAGVSQSPRYKVTKRGQDVALRCDPISGHVSLYWYRQALGQGPEFLTYFNYEAQQDKSGLPNDRFSAERPEGSISTLTIQRTEQRDSAMYRCASSLSGQGGEQYFGPGTRLTVT.

A few counts support this clonotype. The chain links TRBV24-1 to TRBJ1-1, with unresolved D. V was cut by 3 bases and J by 4 bases, with 8 bases left in between. The CDR3 spans 13 residues. Germline V gene lookup returns CDR1 KGHDR and CDR2 SFDVKD. In DNA, the CDR3 is TGTGCCACCAGTGATCCCTTGGGCACTGAAGCTTTCTTT. Its translation: CATSDPLGTEAFF.

This clonotype was counted at least ten times. This clone may be a read error of a much larger clone one base away. This chain connects TRBV15 to TRBJ1-1, with unresolved D. CDR1 LNHNV and CDR2 YYDKDF come from the germline V gene (reference sequence). This CDR3 has 12 amino acids. CDR3 sequence reads: CAISRDGKRAFF. The CDR3 coding sequence is TGTGCCATCAGCAGAGATGGGAAGAGGGCTTTCTTT. The full variable domain, with the rest looked up from reference TRBV15 and TRBJ1-1, is DAMVIQNPRYQVTQFGKPVTLSCSQTLNHNVMYWYQQKSSQAPKLLFHYYDKDFNNEADTPDNFQSRRPNTSFCFLDIRSPGLGDTAMYLCAISRDGKRAFFGQGTRLTVV.

The chain links TRBV25-1 to TRBJ2-6, with 11 bases aligning to TRBD1. Trimming removed 6 bases from V and 2 bases from J; junction bases left unmatched: 6. Germline V lookup: CDR1 MGHDK, CDR2 SYGVNS. The CDR3 is made up of 17 amino acids. CDR3 region: CASSRGQGAAGANVLTF. CDR3 in DNA: TGTGCCAGCAGCCGAGGACAGGGGGCGGCTGGGGCCAACGTCCTGACTTTC. The whole variable domain, remainder taken from reference TRBV25-1 and TRBJ2-6, is EADIYQTPRYLVIGTGKKITLECSQTMGHDKMYWYQQDPGMELHLIHYSYGVNSTEKGDLSSESTVSRIRTEHFPLTLESARPSHTSQYLCASSRGQGAAGANVLTFGAGSRLTVL.

The CDR3 loop is CAINGQGRVQPQHF. The DNA of the CDR3 is TGTGCCATCAATGGACAGGGTCGGGTCCAGCCCCAGCATTTT. This chain links TRBV10-3 with TRBJ1-5, with TRBD1 matching over 8 bases. This CDR3 has 14 amino acids. Germline CDR1 is ENHRY and CDR2 is SYGVKD. The V gene end was trimmed by 7 bases and the J gene end by 7 bases; junction bases not matched to a gene: 9.

This clonotype was seen many times. CDR3 nucleotides: TGTGCCAGCAGGGCTGACAGGGGGTTGGCGCAGTATTTT. This gives the protein CASRADRGLAQYF. The V and J genes are TRBV6-1 and TRBJ2-3; the match to TRBD1 covers 9 bases. The CDR3 loop spans 13 amino acids. From germline, CDR1 is MNHNS and CDR2 SASEGT. Germline trimming cut 6 bases from V and 10 bases from J; bases unmatched to any gene: 8.

This chain links TRBV9 with TRBJ1-1; D is unclear. Trimming left V 4 bases short and J 6 bases short, with 16 bases between. There are 14 residues in the CDR3. From germline, CDR1 is SGDLS and CDR2 YYNGEE. Written as DNA, the CDR3 is TGTGCCAGCAGCCAAGAACCCTTAGAGGCTGAAGCTTTCTTT. It translates to CASSQEPLEAEAFF. The complete variable domain, with remaining parts taken from reference TRBV9 and TRBJ1-1, reads DSGVTQTPKHLITATGQRVTLRCSPRSGDLSVYWYQQSLDQGLQFLIQYYNGEERAKGNILERFSAQQFPDLHSELNLSSLELGDSALYFCASSQEPLEAEAFFGQGTRLTVV.

In the case of this clonotype: Germline and junction disagree at one end, which may indicate a read error. This chain links TRBV5-6 with TRBJ2-5; 10 bases align to TRBD1. Germline values: CDR1 SGHDT, CDR2 YYEEEE. This CDR3 spans 15 amino acids. For the CDR3, the DNA is TGTGCCGGCAGCCAAGGACAGGGGGGCCAAGAGACCCAGTACTTC. Protein: CAGSQGQGGQETQYF.